These 7 T cell receptor beta chains were sequenced from one sample in a study of beta chain features in type 1 diabetes. Study-level results: There was a moderate but significant shortening of TCRB CDR3s in all four CD4+ subsets of Type 1 diabetes patients.

cDNA synthesis used the whole RNA isolate, giving expressed TCRB sequences. Sequencing was performed with immunoSEQ multiplex PCR; in TCRdb, only in-frame clones are kept and a portion is missing. The data hold 350,000 to 450,000 clones, with over 9.5% observed a single time. These receptors' targets are unknown. Sequenced input: naive CD4+ T cells from blood. The receptor source for this set is a woman between 18 and 29 years old with type 1 diabetes.

The chain couples TRBV2 to TRBJ2-5; D uncertain. The germline V and J ends were trimmed by 8 bases and 5 bases, with 6 bases remaining between them. From germline, CDR1 is SNHLY and CDR2 FYNNEI. There are 10 residues in the CDR3. CDR3 sequence (DNA): TGTGCCAGCCATGTGGAGACCCAGTACTTC. Its protein is CASHVETQYF.

The V call is TRBV18, the J call TRBJ1-5; D is possibly TRBD1 (5 bases). Per the germline V gene, CDR1 is KGHSH and CDR2 is LQKENI. This CDR3 contains 16 residues. V gave up 3 bases and J gave up 5 bases, with 17 bases separating them. DNA for the CDR3: TGTGCCAGCTCACCCTTTGCAGGGATCCCCGATCAGCCCCAGCATTTT. Encoded protein: CASSPFAGIPDQPQHF. Supplemented by reference TRBV18 and TRBJ1-5, the full variable domain reads NAGVMQNPRHLVRRRGQEARLRCSPMKGHSHVYWYRQLPEEGLKFMVYLQKENIIDESGMPKERFSAEFPKEGPSILRIQQVVRGDSAAYFCASSPFAGIPDQPQHFGDGTRLSIL.

The V gene is TRBV28, the J gene TRBJ1-1; D is uncertain. Trimming stripped 6 bases from V and 7 bases from J, with 3 bases between. Germline assignment: CDR1 MDHEN and CDR2 SYDVKM. CDR3 length: 9 amino acids. CDR3 DNA: TGTGCCAGCAGCCGTGAAGCTTTCTTT. Protein sequence: CASSREAFF.

The table lists this clone with a few counts. The genes are TRBV11-1 and TRBJ2-1; 11 nucleotides align to TRBD1. V was pared by 1 base and J by 10 bases, with 12 bases of the junction left unmatched. Germline-derived CDR1 and CDR2 are SGHAT and FQDESV (reference sequence). The CDR3 length is 17 residues. The CDR3 region has the DNA TGTGCCAGCAGCTTAGACACGGACAGGGGGCCATCCCAAGAGCAGTTCTTC. Protein: CASSLDTDRGPSQEQFF.

This rearrangement joins TRBV9 to TRBJ2-7; TRBD1 is a possible D gene (5 bases). Trimming pared 6 bases from V and 4 bases from J, leaving 20 bases between. CDR3 length: 15 amino acids. Germline V gene data show CDR1 as SGDLS and CDR2 as YYNGEE. In DNA, the CDR3 is TGTGCCAGCATGAAGGGTGCAGGGATGGAGTACGAGCAGTACTTC. Encoded protein: CASMKGAGMEYEQYF.

This clone has a handful of counts. This sequence joins TRBV19 and TRBJ2-1; D uncertain. The CDR3 has 13 amino acids. Deletions cut 5 bases from V and 6 bases from J, with 11 bases between. Germline values: CDR1 LNHDA, CDR2 SQIVND (reference sequence). The CDR3 nucleotides are TGTGCCAGTAGTTTTACAGTCTTCAATGAGCAGTTCTTC. Protein sequence: CASSFTVFNEQFF.

This clone has only a few counts. This chain links TRBV7-2 with TRBJ2-3; TRBD2 matches at 15 bases. V dropped 7 bases and J dropped 1; count of bases not matched to a gene: 12. Germline V gene lookup returns CDR1 SGHTA and CDR2 FQGNSA. CDR3 size: 19 residues. The CDR3 spells CASTLGTSGRRGGTDTQYF. DNA for the CDR3: TGTGCCAGCACCCTTGGGACTAGCGGGAGGAGGGGCGGCACAGATACGCAGTATTTT.